This TCR beta chain was captured in a study of T cell responses to AZD1222 COVID-19 vaccine. Study-wide findings and caveats: Clonal diversity was possibly underestimated, and white British individuals and females predominated among donors. No repertoire was sampled before or during the peak T cell response, only after it.

Some clones are missing from TCRdb's copy, which holds only in-frame ones; the method was immunoSEQ multiplex PCR. The repertoire holds around 140,000 clones, with approximately 90% as singletons. The trim removed 3 bases at V and 5 bases at J, leaving 11 bases unmatched. The germline V gene encodes CDR1 SGHAT and CDR2 FQNNGV. This CDR3 is built from 16 residues. To note about this clone: As yet, its antigen is unknown.

This chain connects TRBV11-2 to TRBJ2-3, with 7 positions matching TRBD1. This TCR derives from an adult who received the AZD1222 COVID-19 vaccine. Here the sequenced sample was peripheral blood, taken 28 days after the second AZD1222 dose. This CDR3 reads CASSFPRGGQGDTQYF. The DNA for the CDR3 is TGTGCCAGCAGCTTCCCCCGAGGGGGCCAGGGAGATACGCAGTATTTT.